Shown below are 25 T cell receptor beta chains from a single sample sequenced in a study of regulatory T cells in long-lasting Graves disease. Arm-PCR of CDR3 regions and iRepertoire HTBI primers were used to build TCR beta libraries. TCRdb reprocessed the multiplex PCR reads with MiXCR, giving one entry per CDR3 protein. The data contain around 460,000 distinct CDR3 sequences, around 15% of them singletons. Time point of the sample: newly diagnosed GD, antithyroid drugs for less than 3 months. The TCR library was prepared using RNA isolated from PBMCs. These sequences were also reported in another study, on T cells in Graves' hyperthyroidism and ophthalmopathy.

The source was peripheral blood mononuclear cells (PBMCs), collected at new diagnosis, from a patient treated with antithyroid drugs. The receptors shown here come from a woman between 45 and 65 years old with Graves disease.

This clonotype was counted a single time. A much more abundant neighbour one base away suggests this may be a read error. The chain recombines TRBV3-1 with TRBJ2-4; D is perhaps TRBD2 (5 bases). CDR1 is LGHDT, CDR2 YNNKEL, per germline (reference sequence). This CDR3 contains 11 residues. Trimming shortened V by 3 bases and J by 11 bases, and 8 bases separated the two germline ends. The CDR3 nucleotides are TGTGCCAGCAGCCACTTGGACTTTCAGTACTTC. It is translated as CASSHLDFQYF.

This clonotype was picked up many times. This chain joins TRBV5-6 and TRBJ2-5, with TRBD2 matching over 12 bases. This CDR3 is 15 amino acids long. Germline V gene data show CDR1 as SGHDT and CDR2 as YYEEEE. Germline trimming cut 4 bases from V and 5 bases from J; bases unmatched to any gene: 6. This CDR3 reads CASSPGLAGIETQYF. Written as DNA, the CDR3 is TGTGCCAGCAGCCCAGGACTAGCGGGAATTGAGACCCAGTACTTC.

In its sample, this clonotype was seen a few times. The chain has TRBV7-9 and TRBJ1-2; D not certain. This CDR3 spans 12 amino acids. Trimming removed 1 base at V and 8 bases at J, with 8 bases between. The germline V gene has CDR1 SEHNR and CDR2 FQNEAQ (reference sequence). The CDR3 protein is CASSLEEGGYTF. CDR3 DNA: TGTGCCAGCAGCTTAGAAGAGGGAGGCTACACCTTC.

This clonotype came up many times. Germline is not matched at one junction end, which may reflect a read error. The V gene is TRBV29-1, the J gene TRBJ2-3; 7 bases fit TRBD2. Germline lookup yields CDR1 SQVTM and CDR2 ANQGSEA. The CDR3 consists of 14 residues. The DNA of the CDR3 is TGCAGCGTGGAAGCGGGGAGTGGGGCAGATACGCAGTATTTT. This gives the protein CSVEAGSGADTQYF.

The chain couples TRBV5-5 to TRBJ1-2, with TRBD1 as a possible D gene (6 bases). The length of the CDR3 is 15 residues. V was shortened by 3 bases and J by 2 bases, with 14 bases between the two germline ends. Germline assignment: CDR1 SGHKS and CDR2 YYEKEE (reference sequence). In nucleotides, the CDR3 is TGTGCCAGCAGCTCCAACTCCCAGGGGAACTATGGCTACACCTTC. Its translation: CASSSNSQGNYGYTF.

This clonotype was detected many times. The chain employs TRBV2 and TRBJ2-7; 8 bases line up with TRBD2. CDR3 length equals 15 residues. Germline V gene sequence: CDR1 SNHLY, CDR2 FYNNEI. V lost 3 bases, J lost 3 bases, and 7 bases stayed unmatched. CDR3 protein: CASSESGTRVYEQYF. The CDR3 DNA follows: TGTGCCAGCAGTGAGTCCGGGACTAGGGTCTACGAGCAGTACTTC.

V is TRBV25-1 and J is TRBJ2-7, with D tentatively TRBD2 (5 bases). V lost 4 bases, J lost 2 bases, and 18 bases lay in between. CDR1 MGHDK and CDR2 SYGVNS come from the germline V gene. The CDR3 consists of 16 residues. CDR3 DNA: TGTGCCAGCAGTGTCACGGGAACGGGCGGCCCCTACGAGCAGTACTTC. The encoded protein is CASSVTGTGGPYEQYF.

This clonotype was seen more than once but under ten times. The genes are TRBV4-1 and TRBJ1-1; D uncertain. Trimming took off 3 bases at V and 3 bases at J, with 14 bases between the two ends. Germline values: CDR1 MGHRA, CDR2 YSYEKL. This CDR3 has 15 residues. CDR3: CASSQAGSLDTEAFF. CDR3 DNA sequence: TGCGCCAGCAGCCAGGCCGGGAGTCTGGACACTGAAGCTTTCTTT.

This clonotype was detected only a few times. The chain is built from TRBV5-1 and TRBJ2-2, with TRBD2 as a possible D gene (5 bases). There are 14 residues in the CDR3. Germline CDR1 is SGHRS and CDR2 is YFSETQ. V was cut by 7 bases and J by 0 bases, with 10 bases left in between. DNA for the CDR3: TGCGCCAGCTCAGCGGAAGCGAACACCGGGGAGCTGTTTTTT. As protein: CASSAEANTGELFF.

The gene calls are TRBV4-1 and TRBJ2-7, with 7 bases aligning to TRBD2. Per the germline V gene, CDR1 is MGHRA and CDR2 is YSYEKL. Trimming at V came to 0 bases and at J to 7 bases, leaving 9 bases not matched to a gene. CDR3 length: 15 amino acids. In DNA form, the CDR3 reads TGCGCCAGCAGCCAAGAATCGCGGGAGTACAATGAGCAGTACTTC. This gives the protein CASSQESREYNEQYF.

This clonotype appeared a few times. The rearrangement joins TRBV4-1 to TRBJ2-7; D possibly corresponds to TRBD2 (5 bases). Germline V gene lookup returns CDR1 MGHRA and CDR2 YSYEKL. V lost 0 bases and J lost 6, with 18 bases in between. The CDR3 spans 16 residues. DNA for the CDR3: TGCGCCAGCAGCCAAGATCGGGGATCCCACCGGGTCGAGCAGTACTTC. This encodes CASSQDRGSHRVEQYF.

Ten or more counts support this clonotype. Here the CDR3 reads CASSLGSEQETQYF. In nucleotides, the CDR3 is TGTGCCAGCAGCTTGGGTTCGGAACAAGAGACCCAGTACTTC. The chain carries TRBV7-9 and TRBJ2-5; D call uncertain. V dropped 3 bases and J dropped 2 bases, with 10 bases sitting between them. Germline values: CDR1 SEHNR, CDR2 FQNEAQ (reference sequence). There are 14 residues in the CDR3.

The sample holds many counts of this clonotype. The chain employs TRBV3-1 and TRBJ2-3; weak D call: TRBD2 (5 bases). Germline assignment: CDR1 LGHDT and CDR2 YNNKEL (reference sequence). The CDR3 extends over 17 amino acids. V lost 0 bases and J lost 3, with 16 bases in between. The CDR3 sequence: CASSQDVGVGSTDTQYF. CDR3 nucleotide sequence: TGTGCCAGCAGCCAAGATGTGGGAGTGGGGTCGACAGATACGCAGTATTTT.

This clonotype was counted at least ten times. The V call is TRBV28, the J call TRBJ1-1; TRBD1 matches 8 bases. The CDR3 has 13 amino acids. The J segment lost 4 bases and the V segment lost 6 bases, leaving 4 bases of the junction unmatched. Per germline, CDR1 MDHEN and CDR2 SYDVKM. The CDR3 DNA reads TGTGCCAGCAGCACGACAGGGGTCACTGAAGCTTTCTTT. The encoded protein is CASSTTGVTEAFF.

This clonotype occurred many times. The chain recombines TRBV10-3 with TRBJ1-2; D not resolved. This CDR3 is built from 16 residues. Germline V gene sequence: CDR1 ENHRY, CDR2 SYGVKD. V lost 0 bases and J lost 4, with 15 bases in between. The CDR3, as DNA: TGTGCCATCAGTGAGTCGACCCTACCGGTTTCCTATGGCTACACCTTC. Protein sequence: CAISESTLPVSYGYTF.

This clonotype appeared a few times. The chain carries TRBV4-2 and TRBJ2-1, with D maybe TRBD2 (6 bases). Trimming cost V 0 bases and J 5 bases, with 14 bases left between them. The germline V gene has CDR1 LGHNA and CDR2 YNFKEQ. CDR3 size: 16 residues. The CDR3 protein is CASSQDSSGADNEQFF. The DNA of the CDR3 is TGTGCCAGCAGCCAAGATTCATCGGGAGCCGACAATGAGCAGTTCTTC.

This chain uses TRBV7-9 with TRBJ1-5; D remains unclear. The length of the CDR3 is 13 residues. The germline gives CDR1 SEHNR, CDR2 FQNEAQ (reference sequence). The V gene lost 3 bases and the J gene lost 9 bases, with 12 bases spanning the gap. Here the CDR3 DNA reads TGTGCCAGCAGCTTTGGGCAGCTATGGCCCCAGCATTTT. This encodes CASSFGQLWPQHF. Combining the CDR3 with reference TRBV7-9 and TRBJ1-5 gives the whole variable domain DTGVSQNPRHKITKRGQNVTFRCDPISEHNRLYWYRQTLGQGPEFLTYFQNEAQLEKSRLLSDRFSAERPKGSFSTLEIQRTEQGDSAMYLCASSFGQLWPQHFGDGTRLSIL.

This clonotype was detected only a few times. This sequence joins TRBV5-6 and TRBJ2-2, with a possible D match to TRBD1 (6 bases). Germline CDR1 SGHDT, CDR2 YYEEEE. V lost 1 base and J 0 bases, leaving 13 bases between the germline ends. This CDR3 contains 17 residues. The CDR3 is CASSLFLSGANTGELFF. CDR3 DNA sequence: TGTGCCAGCAGCTTGTTTTTGTCAGGGGCGAACACCGGGGAGCTGTTTTTT.

In this sample, this clonotype turned up many times. V usage is TRBV2 and J usage is TRBJ2-1, with TRBD2 identical over 11 bases. TRBJ2-5 explains the end of the DNA better; the J call may be wrong. CDR3 length: 16 amino acids. Germline V gene lookup returns CDR1 SNHLY and CDR2 FYNNEI. CDR3 sequence reads: CASRTTSGSRTGTQYF. The CDR3 nucleotides read TGTGCCAGCAGAACAACTAGCGGGAGCAGAACGGGGACCCAGTACTTC.

The sample holds a few counts of this clonotype. The J gene is TRBJ1-2, the V gene TRBV2; the D gene is possibly TRBD1 (5 bases). The V gene's germline CDR1 is SNHLY and CDR2 FYNNEI. V dropped 7 bases and J dropped 1 base, with 16 bases sitting between them. CDR3 length: 15 residues. The chain's CDR3 is CASTPPGTGNYGYTF. CDR3 bases: TGTGCCAGCACCCCCCCGGGGACCGGTAACTATGGCTACACCTTC. Together with reference TRBV2 and TRBJ1-2, the CDR3 gives the full variable domain: EPEVTQTPSHQVTQMGQEVILRCVPISNHLYFYWYRQILGQKVEFLVSFYNNEISEKSEIFDDQFSVERPDGSNFTLKIRSTKLEDSAMYFCASTPPGTGNYGYTFGSGTRLTVV.

This clonotype was observed at least ten times. The V gene is TRBV30, the J gene TRBJ2-5; 9 positions match TRBD2. Germline CDR1 reads GTSNPN; CDR2 reads SVGIG (reference sequence). The CDR3 spans 17 residues. V dropped 0 bases and J dropped 4; count of bases not matched to a gene: 12. The CDR3 coding sequence is TGTGCCTGGAGTGTTTTGGGGCTAGCGGGGAGAAGAGAGACCCAGTACTTC. Translating it yields CAWSVLGLAGRRETQYF. Full variable domain (remainder filled in from reference TRBV30 and TRBJ2-5): SQTIHQWPATLVQPVGSPLSLECTVEGTSNPNLYWYRQAAGRGLQLLFYSVGIGQISSEVPQNLSASRPQDRQFILSSKKLLLSDSGFYLCAWSVLGLAGRRETQYFGPGTRLLVL.

In this sample, this clonotype turned up many times. This sequence joins TRBV29-1 and TRBJ2-3; perhaps TRBD1 as D (6 bases). Germline loops: CDR1 SQVTM, CDR2 ANQGSEA. The V end was cut by 3 bases, the J end by 0 bases, with 13 bases between. The CDR3 covers 15 residues. CDR3 coding DNA: TGCAGCGTTGACATGGCAGGGGCCAGCACAGATACGCAGTATTTT. The encoded protein is CSVDMAGASTDTQYF.

The J gene is TRBJ1-3, the V gene TRBV7-8, with 10 bases fitting TRBD1. J lost 0 bases, V lost 0 bases, and 8 bases had no gene match. Germline V CDR1 and CDR2: SGHVS, FQNEAQ. This CDR3 is 19 amino acids long. The CDR3 sequence is CASSLAYTGQGNSGNTIYF. CDR3 bases: TGTGCCAGCAGCTTAGCGTATACGGGACAGGGGAACTCTGGAAACACCATATATTTT.

This clonotype was seen many times. The chain has TRBV2 and TRBJ1-2; D is undetermined. Trimming stripped 10 bases from V and 2 bases from J, with 17 bases between. The germline V gene has CDR1 SNHLY and CDR2 FYNNEI. This CDR3 region has 14 residues. The CDR3 region is CANSEGHQNYGYTF. The DNA for the CDR3 is TGTGCCAACTCAGAGGGCCACCAAAACTATGGCTACACCTTC.

In this sample, this clonotype turned up many times. The V and J genes are TRBV25-1 and TRBJ2-2, with 9 bases lining up with TRBD2. The CDR3 is 16 amino acids. The J segment lost 3 bases and the V segment lost 5 bases, leaving 7 bases of the junction unmatched. CDR1 MGHDK and CDR2 SYGVNS come from the germline V gene. CDR3 protein: CASSSLAGVDTGELFF. CDR3 bases: TGTGCCAGCAGTTCTTTAGCGGGAGTCGACACCGGGGAGCTGTTTTTT. The variable domain in full, with the rest retrieved from reference TRBV25-1 and TRBJ2-2, is EADIYQTPRYLVIGTGKKITLECSQTMGHDKMYWYQQDPGMELHLIHYSYGVNSTEKGDLSSESTVSRIRTEHFPLTLESARPSHTSQYLCASSSLAGVDTGELFFGEGSRLTVL.